The clone carrying this T cell receptor (beta chain) has only a few counts. Antigen specificity is unknown. These data originate in a study of T cell repertoires in aging, cancer and after chemotherapy. For the study at large: Donors were grouped into six age bands spanning 30 or younger through 70 or older. Healthy donor repertoires were recorded over several months to years and showed clear clonal overlap.

Study findings and constraints: In each cancer cohort, median generation probability increased across chemotherapy, suggesting thymic output rebounded. Immunological memory after chemotherapy cannot be judged from the repertoire data.

A mixed TRB-A/B primer pool amplified rearranged TRB by multiplex touch-down PCR. TCRdb itself ran the multiplex PCR reads through MiXCR, one entry per CDR3 protein. The sample has about 8,000 distinct CDR3 sequences; 45% to 70% are singletons. Peripheral blood genomic DNA, not sorted cells or RNA, was the template. The germline gives CDR1 GTSNPN, CDR2 SVGIG (reference sequence). The CDR3 is 13 amino acids. Between the trimmed V and J ends, which lost 1 base and 7 bases, there was a span of 8 bases. This rearrangement joins TRBV30 to TRBJ1-6; perhaps TRBD1 as D (6 bases). Sequencing used blood. The receptor was derived from a human donor in good health. The CDR3: CAWSDGGNSPLHF. Written as DNA, the CDR3 is TGTGCCTGGAGTGACGGGGGCAATTCACCCCTCCACTTT.